The present T cell receptor (beta chain) was sequenced within a study of control samples from healthy donors and cancer patients. CDR1 is SGHRS and CDR2 is YFSETQ in the germline V gene. The CDR3 has 15 amino acids. V lost 4 bases, J lost 2 bases, and 6 bases stayed unmatched. This clone was seen only once. Here immunoSEQ multiplex PCR was the method, and the copy in TCRdb shows in-frame clones only, minus some. The sample shows around 51,000 clones, 80% of them seen only once. This TCR was recovered from a man between 65 and 79 years old in good health. The specimen sequenced was blood. This rearrangement joins TRBV5-1 to TRBJ2-5; 9 bases are a match to TRBD1. The CDR3 DNA follows: TGCGCCAGCAGCCCGGGACAGGGTCGGCAAGAGACCCAGTACTTC. Translated: CASSPGQGRQETQYF.